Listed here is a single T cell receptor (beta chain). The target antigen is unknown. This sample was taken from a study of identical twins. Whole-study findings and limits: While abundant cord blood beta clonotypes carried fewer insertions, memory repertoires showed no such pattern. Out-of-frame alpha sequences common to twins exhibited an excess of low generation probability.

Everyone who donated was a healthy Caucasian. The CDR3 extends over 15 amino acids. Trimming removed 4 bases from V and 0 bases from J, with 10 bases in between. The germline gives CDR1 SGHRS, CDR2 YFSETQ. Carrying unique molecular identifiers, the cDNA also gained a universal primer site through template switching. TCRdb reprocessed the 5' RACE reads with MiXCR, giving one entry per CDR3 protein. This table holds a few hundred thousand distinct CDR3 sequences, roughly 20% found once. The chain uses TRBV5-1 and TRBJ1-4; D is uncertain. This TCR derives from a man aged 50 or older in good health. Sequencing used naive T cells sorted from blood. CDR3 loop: CASSPDGATNEKLFF. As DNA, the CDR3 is TGCGCCAGCAGCCCGGACGGCGCAACTAATGAAAAACTGTTTTTT.